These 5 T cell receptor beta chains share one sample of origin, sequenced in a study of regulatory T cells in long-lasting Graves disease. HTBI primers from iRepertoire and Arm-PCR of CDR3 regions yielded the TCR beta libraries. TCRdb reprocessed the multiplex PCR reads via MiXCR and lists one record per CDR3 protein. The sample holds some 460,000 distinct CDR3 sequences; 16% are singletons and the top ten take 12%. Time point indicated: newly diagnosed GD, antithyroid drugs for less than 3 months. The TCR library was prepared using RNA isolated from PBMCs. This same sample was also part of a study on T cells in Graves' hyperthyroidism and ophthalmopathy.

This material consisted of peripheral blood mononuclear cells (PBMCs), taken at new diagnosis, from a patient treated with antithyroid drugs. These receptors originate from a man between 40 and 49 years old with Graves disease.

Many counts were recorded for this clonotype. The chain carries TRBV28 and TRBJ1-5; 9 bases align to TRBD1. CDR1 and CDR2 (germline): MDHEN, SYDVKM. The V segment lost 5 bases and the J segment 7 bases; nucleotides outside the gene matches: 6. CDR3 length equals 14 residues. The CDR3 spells CASSIQGARQPQHF. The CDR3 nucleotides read TGTGCCAGCAGTATACAGGGGGCACGGCAGCCCCAGCATTTT.

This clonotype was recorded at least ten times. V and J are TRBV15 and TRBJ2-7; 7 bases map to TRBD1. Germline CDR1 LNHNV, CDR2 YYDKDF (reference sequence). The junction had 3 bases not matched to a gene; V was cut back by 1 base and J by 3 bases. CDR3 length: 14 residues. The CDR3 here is CATSRAGTDYEQYF. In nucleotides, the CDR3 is TGTGCCACCAGCAGAGCCGGGACAGACTACGAGCAGTACTTC.

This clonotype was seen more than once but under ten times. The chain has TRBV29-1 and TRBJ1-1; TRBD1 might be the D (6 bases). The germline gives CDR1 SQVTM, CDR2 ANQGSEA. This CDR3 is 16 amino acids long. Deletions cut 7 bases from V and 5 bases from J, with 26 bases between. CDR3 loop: CSAVAHQQGGGTEAFF. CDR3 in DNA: TGCAGCGCTGTCGCCCATCAACAGGGCGGGGGAACTGAAGCTTTCTTT.

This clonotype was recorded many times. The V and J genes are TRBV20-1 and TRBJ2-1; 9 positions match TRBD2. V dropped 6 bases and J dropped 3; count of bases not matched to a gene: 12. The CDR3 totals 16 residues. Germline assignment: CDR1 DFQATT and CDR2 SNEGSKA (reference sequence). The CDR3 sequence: CSATIFGTSYYNEQFF. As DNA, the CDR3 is TGCAGTGCCACAATATTTGGGACTAGCTACTACAATGAGCAGTTCTTC.

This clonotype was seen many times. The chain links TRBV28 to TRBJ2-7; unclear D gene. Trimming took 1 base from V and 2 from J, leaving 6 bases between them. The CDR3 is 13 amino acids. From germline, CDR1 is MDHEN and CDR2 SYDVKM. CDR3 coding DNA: TGTGCCAGCAGTTTATCTCACCCCTACGAGCAGTACTTC. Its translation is CASSLSHPYEQYF. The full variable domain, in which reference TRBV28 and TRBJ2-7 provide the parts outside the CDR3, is DVKVTQSSRYLVKRTGEKVFLECVQDMDHENMFWYRQDPGLGLRLIYFSYDVKMKEKGDIPEGYSVSREKKERFSLILESASTNQTSMYLCASSLSHPYEQYFGPGTRLTVT.